This T cell receptor (beta chain) was captured in a study of Graves' ophthalmopathy and Graves' hyperthyroidism. The study's findings and limits: A model built from 13 signatures distinguished ophthalmopathy from stable hyperthyroidism with roughly 90% sensitivity and about 80% specificity.

A note on this clonotype: Antigen specificity is unknown.

As the template, RNA transcripts were used to amplify TCR beta CDR3 regions. Second-round multiplex PCR followed a first-round RT-PCR using HTBI primers. One entry per CDR3 protein results from TCRdb running MiXCR on the multiplex PCR reads. The sample includes about 480,000 distinct CDR3 sequences, 14% of them seen just once. Sampling around 10 ml of fresh peripheral blood provided the PBMCs. This CDR3 region has 12 residues. V was shortened by 4 bases and J by 7 bases, with 8 bases between the two germline ends. What was sequenced was blood. The clonotype was recovered from a woman aged 25 to 39 with Graves' ophthalmopathy. The genes are TRBV12-3 or TRBV12-4 and TRBJ1-5; unclear D gene. Here the CDR3 reads CASSSGPQPQHF. CDR3 bases: TGTGCCAGCAGTTCGGGCCCGCAGCCCCAGCATTTT.